The next 9 T cell receptor beta chains were all read from a single sample in a study of cytomegalovirus exposure and HLA in healthy donors. Amplification used 60 Vbeta primers and 13 Jbeta primers. Using immunoSEQ multiplex PCR, the repertoire was profiled, and TCRdb retains in-frame clones only, with some absent. The table has tens of thousands of clones, 65% to 80% seen once. Sample: PBMCs. These receptors were collected from a middle-aged man in good health and CMV-seropositive.

The chain carries TRBV30 and TRBJ1-5, with TRBD1 as a possible D gene (5 bases). Looked up from germline, CDR1 is GTSNPN and CDR2 is SVGIG (reference sequence). V was pared by 3 bases and J by 4 bases, with 19 bases between. This CDR3 comprises 16 residues. The CDR3 reads CAWSGQGLTLNQPQHF. CDR3 DNA sequence: TGTGCCTGGAGCGGGCAGGGCTTAACCCTAAATCAGCCCCAGCATTTT.

This CDR3 reads CASSLGFTQTRVEGTEQFF. Written as DNA, the CDR3 is TGTGCCAGCAGCTTAGGATTCACCCAAACTCGGGTCGAGGGTACTGAGCAGTTCTTC. The chain couples TRBV7-9 to TRBJ2-1, with D maybe TRBD2 (5 bases). The V and J ends lost 1 base and 9 bases respectively, with 28 bases between them. The CDR3 consists of 19 residues. Germline V gene sequence: CDR1 SEHNR, CDR2 FQNEAQ (reference sequence).

The chain carries TRBV6-5 and TRBJ1-5; no definite D call. There are 13 residues in the CDR3. Trimming shortened V by 7 bases and J by 1 base, and 8 bases separated the two germline ends. Germline V gene lookup returns CDR1 MNHEY and CDR2 SVGAGI. The CDR3 sequence: CASTARSNQPQHF. DNA for the CDR3: TGTGCCAGCACAGCTAGGAGCAATCAGCCCCAGCATTTT.

This clone showed up just once. V is TRBV18 and J is TRBJ2-1; D perhaps matches TRBD2 (5 bases). The germline V gene encodes CDR1 KGHSH and CDR2 LQKENI. V lost 3 bases, J lost 5 bases, and 8 bases lay in between. The CDR3 has 13 amino acids. CDR3 region: CASSPGLNNEQFF. The DNA of the CDR3 is TGTGCCAGCTCACCTGGACTGAACAATGAGCAGTTCTTC.

The chain joins TRBV5-6 to TRBJ1-5, with TRBD1 matching over 7 bases. Germline V gene sequence: CDR1 SGHDT, CDR2 YYEEEE. The CDR3 sequence is 14 residues long. J gave up 6 bases and V 0 bases, and 3 bases lay outside the gene matches. CDR3 amino acids: CASSLATGIQPQHF. In DNA form, the CDR3 reads TGTGCCAGCAGCTTGGCGACAGGGATTCAGCCCCAGCATTTT. The complete variable domain, with remaining parts taken from reference TRBV5-6 and TRBJ1-5, reads DAGVTQSPTHLIKTRGQQVTLRCSPKSGHDTVSWYQQALGQGPQFIFQYYEEEERQRGNFPDRFSGHQFPNYSSELNVNALLLGDSALYLCASSLATGIQPQHFGDGTRLSIL.

The CDR3 loop reads CASTPRVGPWAEAFF. In DNA form, the CDR3 reads TGTGCCAGCACCCCGAGGGTAGGGCCTTGGGCTGAAGCTTTCTTT. The chain employs TRBV21-1 and TRBJ1-1. TRBV21-1 is a pseudogene segment. This CDR3 has 15 amino acids.

This chain connects TRBV6-5 to TRBJ1-2; D is undetermined. The V gene lost 3 bases and the J gene lost 8 bases, with 13 bases spanning the gap. The CDR3 runs 13 residues. Germline V CDR1 and CDR2: MNHEY, SVGAGI. For the CDR3, the DNA is TGTGCCAGCAGTTATGCGGGAAGGCGAGGCTACACCTTC. Residues: CASSYAGRRGYTF.

The rearrangement joins TRBV4-1 to TRBJ2-3, with D maybe TRBD1 (7 bases). Trimming removed 2 bases from V and 6 bases from J, with 18 bases in between. The CDR3 loop spans 16 amino acids. CDR1 is MGHRA and CDR2 is YSYEKL in the germline V gene. The CDR3 nucleotides read TGCGCCAGCAGCCAACCCAGGGGGGCCGTTAGGGATACGCAGTATTTT. This translates into CASSQPRGAVRDTQYF.

The chain combines TRBV9 with TRBJ2-7, with D perhaps matching TRBD1 (5 bases). In germline, CDR1 is SGDLS, CDR2 YYNGEE. The germline V and J ends were trimmed by 1 base and 4 bases, with 12 bases remaining between them. The CDR3 has 14 residues. The CDR3 DNA reads TGTGCCAGCAGCGTATTAGGGGAAGGTTACGAGCAGTACTTC. This gives the protein CASSVLGEGYEQYF.